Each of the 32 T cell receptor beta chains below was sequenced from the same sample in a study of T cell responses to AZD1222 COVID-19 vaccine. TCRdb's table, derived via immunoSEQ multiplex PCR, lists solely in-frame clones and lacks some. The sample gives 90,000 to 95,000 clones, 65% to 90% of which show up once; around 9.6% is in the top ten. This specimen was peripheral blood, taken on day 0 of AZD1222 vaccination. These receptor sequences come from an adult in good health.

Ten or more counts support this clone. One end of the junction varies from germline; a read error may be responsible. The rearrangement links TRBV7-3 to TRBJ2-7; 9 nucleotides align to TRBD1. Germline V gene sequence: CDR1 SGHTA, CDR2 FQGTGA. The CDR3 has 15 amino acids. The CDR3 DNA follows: TGTGCCAGCAGCCTAACGGGGGACAGGGAGTACGAGCAGTACTTC. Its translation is CASSLTGDREYEQYF.

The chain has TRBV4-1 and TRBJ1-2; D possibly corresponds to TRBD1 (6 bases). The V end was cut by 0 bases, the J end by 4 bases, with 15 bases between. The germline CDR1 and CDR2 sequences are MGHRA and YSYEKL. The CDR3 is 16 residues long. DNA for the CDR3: TGCGCCAGCAGCCAAGATTGGCAGGGGCCTGGCTATGGCTACACCTTC. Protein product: CASSQDWQGPGYGYTF.

The DNA for the CDR3 is TGTGCCAGCATTGGACCTACCCGCACCCTCTATGGCTACACCTTC. This codes for CASIGPTRTLYGYTF. The chain combines TRBV2 with TRBJ1-2; D uncertain. Per the germline V gene, CDR1 is SNHLY and CDR2 is FYNNEI. V was pared by 7 bases and J by 4 bases, with 19 bases between. The length of the CDR3 is 15 residues.

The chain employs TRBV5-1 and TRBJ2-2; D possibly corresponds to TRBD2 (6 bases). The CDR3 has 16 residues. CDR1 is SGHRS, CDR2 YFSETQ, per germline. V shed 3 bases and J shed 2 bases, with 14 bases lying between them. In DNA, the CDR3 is TGCGCCAGCAGCTCCCGGGAGATCCTTAACACCGGGGAGCTGTTTTTT. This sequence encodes CASSSREILNTGELFF.

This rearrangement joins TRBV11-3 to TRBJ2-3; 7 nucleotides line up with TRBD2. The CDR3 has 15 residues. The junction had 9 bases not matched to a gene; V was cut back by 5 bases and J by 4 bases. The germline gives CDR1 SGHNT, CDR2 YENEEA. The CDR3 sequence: CASSRSGVASDTQYF. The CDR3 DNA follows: TGTGCCAGCAGCCGAAGCGGGGTCGCGTCAGATACGCAGTATTTT.

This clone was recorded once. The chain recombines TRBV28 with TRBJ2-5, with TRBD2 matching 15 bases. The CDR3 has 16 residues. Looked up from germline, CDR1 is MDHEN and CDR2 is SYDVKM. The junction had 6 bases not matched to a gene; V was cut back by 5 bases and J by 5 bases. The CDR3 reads CASSRTSGRVGETQYF. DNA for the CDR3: TGTGCCAGCAGTAGGACTAGCGGGAGGGTTGGGGAGACCCAGTACTTC.

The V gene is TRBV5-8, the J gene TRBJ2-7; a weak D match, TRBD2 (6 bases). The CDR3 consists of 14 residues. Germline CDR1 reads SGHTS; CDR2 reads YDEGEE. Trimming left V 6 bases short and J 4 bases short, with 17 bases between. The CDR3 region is CASIPFRGGYEQYF. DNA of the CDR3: TGTGCCAGCATTCCCTTTCGTGGGGGGTACGAGCAGTACTTC.

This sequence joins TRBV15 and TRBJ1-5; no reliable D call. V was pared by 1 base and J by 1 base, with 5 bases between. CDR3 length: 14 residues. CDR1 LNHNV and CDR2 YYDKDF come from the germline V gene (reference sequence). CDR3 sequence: CATSRGQSNQPQHF. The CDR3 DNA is TGTGCCACCAGCAGAGGGCAGAGCAATCAGCCCCAGCATTTT. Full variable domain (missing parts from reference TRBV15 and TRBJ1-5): DAMVIQNPRYQVTQFGKPVTLSCSQTLNHNVMYWYQQKSSQAPKLLFHYYDKDFNNEADTPDNFQSRRPNTSFCFLDIRSPGLGDTAMYLCATSRGQSNQPQHFGDGTRLSIL.

The CDR3 nucleotides read TGTGCCAGCAGCTCCGGCCCGCGTGGGGCCAACGTCCTGACTTTC. Encoded protein: CASSSGPRGANVLTF. The V call is TRBV5-6, the J call TRBJ2-6; D is unclear. This CDR3 is built from 15 residues. The germline V gene encodes CDR1 SGHDT and CDR2 YYEEEE. Trimming removed 3 bases from V and 3 bases from J, with 10 bases in between.

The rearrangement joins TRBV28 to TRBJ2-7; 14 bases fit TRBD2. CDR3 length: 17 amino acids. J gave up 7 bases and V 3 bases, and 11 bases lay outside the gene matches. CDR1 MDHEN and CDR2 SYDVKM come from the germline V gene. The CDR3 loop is CASSLFTGTSGRREQYF. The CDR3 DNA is TGTGCCAGCAGTTTGTTTACCGGGACTAGCGGGAGAAGAGAGCAGTACTTC.

CDR3 sequence reads: CASSLSSGRGSGYTF. The CDR3 DNA is TGTGCCAGCAGCTTATCCTCCGGCAGGGGCAGTGGCTACACCTTC. V is TRBV7-2 and J is TRBJ1-2; tentative D call: TRBD1 (6 bases). The CDR3 runs to 15 residues. Trimming took off 2 bases at V and 7 bases at J, with 17 bases between the two ends. The germline V gene has CDR1 SGHTA and CDR2 FQGNSA.

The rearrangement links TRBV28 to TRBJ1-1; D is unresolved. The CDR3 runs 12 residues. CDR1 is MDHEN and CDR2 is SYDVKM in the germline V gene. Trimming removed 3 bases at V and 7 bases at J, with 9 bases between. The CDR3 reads CASSLLHGEAFF. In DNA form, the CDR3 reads TGTGCCAGCAGTTTGTTGCACGGTGAAGCTTTCTTT.

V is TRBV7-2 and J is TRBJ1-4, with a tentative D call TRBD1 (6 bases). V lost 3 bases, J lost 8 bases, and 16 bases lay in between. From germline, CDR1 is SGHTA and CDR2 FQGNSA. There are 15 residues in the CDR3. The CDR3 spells CASSLTTGRREKLFF. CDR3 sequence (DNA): TGTGCCAGCAGCTTGACGACAGGCCGGCGCGAAAAACTGTTTTTT.

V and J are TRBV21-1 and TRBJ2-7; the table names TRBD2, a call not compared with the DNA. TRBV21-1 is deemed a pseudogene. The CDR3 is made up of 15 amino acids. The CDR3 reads CASSHGIWSVAEQYF. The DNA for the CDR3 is TGTGCCAGCAGCCACGGGATCTGGTCGGTAGCCGAGCAGTACTTC.

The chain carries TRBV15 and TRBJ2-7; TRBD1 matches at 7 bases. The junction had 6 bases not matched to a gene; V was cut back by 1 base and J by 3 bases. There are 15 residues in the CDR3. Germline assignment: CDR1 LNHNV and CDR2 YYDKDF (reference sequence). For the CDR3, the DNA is TGTGCCACCAGCAGAGGAGGGGGCGCAGTCTACGAGCAGTACTTC. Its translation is CATSRGGGAVYEQYF. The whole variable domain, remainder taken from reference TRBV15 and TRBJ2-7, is DAMVIQNPRYQVTQFGKPVTLSCSQTLNHNVMYWYQQKSSQAPKLLFHYYDKDFNNEADTPDNFQSRRPNTSFCFLDIRSPGLGDTAMYLCATSRGGGAVYEQYFGPGTRLTVT.

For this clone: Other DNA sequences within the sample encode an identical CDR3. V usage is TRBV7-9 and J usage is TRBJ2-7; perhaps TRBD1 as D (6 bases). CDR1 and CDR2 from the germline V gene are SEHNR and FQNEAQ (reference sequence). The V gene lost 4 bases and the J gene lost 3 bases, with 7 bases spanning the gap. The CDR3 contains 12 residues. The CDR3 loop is CASSSQGYEQYF. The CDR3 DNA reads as TGTGCCAGCAGCTCACAGGGCTACGAGCAGTACTTC.

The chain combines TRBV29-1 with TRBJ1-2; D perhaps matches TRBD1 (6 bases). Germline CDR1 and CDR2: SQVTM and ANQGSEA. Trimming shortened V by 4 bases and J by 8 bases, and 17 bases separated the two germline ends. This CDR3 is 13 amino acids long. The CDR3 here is CSVVWGGRSGYTF. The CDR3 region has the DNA TGCAGCGTTGTCTGGGGGGGGCGCAGCGGCTACACCTTC.

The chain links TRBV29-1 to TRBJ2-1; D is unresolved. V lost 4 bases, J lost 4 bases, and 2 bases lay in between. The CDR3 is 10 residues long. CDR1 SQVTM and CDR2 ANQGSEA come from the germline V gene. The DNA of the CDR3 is TGCAGCGTTGGGTACAATGAGCAGTTCTTC. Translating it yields CSVGYNEQFF.

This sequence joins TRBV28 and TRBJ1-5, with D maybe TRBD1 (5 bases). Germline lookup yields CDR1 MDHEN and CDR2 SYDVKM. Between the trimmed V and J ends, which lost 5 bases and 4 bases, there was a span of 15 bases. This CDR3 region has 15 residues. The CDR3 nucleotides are TGTGCCAGCAGTCCCGGGGGGTTCCGAAATCAGCCCCAGCATTTT. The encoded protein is CASSPGGFRNQPQHF. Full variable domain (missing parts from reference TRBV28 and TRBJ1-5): DVKVTQSSRYLVKRTGEKVFLECVQDMDHENMFWYRQDPGLGLRLIYFSYDVKMKEKGDIPEGYSVSREKKERFSLILESASTNQTSMYLCASSPGGFRNQPQHFGDGTRLSIL.

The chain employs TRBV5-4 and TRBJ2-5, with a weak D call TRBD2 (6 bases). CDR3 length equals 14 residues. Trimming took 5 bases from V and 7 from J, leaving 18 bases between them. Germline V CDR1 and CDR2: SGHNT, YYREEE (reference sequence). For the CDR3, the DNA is TGTGCCAGCAGGCCCGGGACTGGGGAGAGGACCCAGTACTTC. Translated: CASRPGTGERTQYF. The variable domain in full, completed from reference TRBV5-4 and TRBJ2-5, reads ETGVTQSPTHLIKTRGQQVTLRCSSQSGHNTVSWYQQALGQGPQFIFQYYREEENGRGNFPPRFSGLQFPNYSSELNVNALELDDSALYLCASRPGTGERTQYFGPGTRLLVL.

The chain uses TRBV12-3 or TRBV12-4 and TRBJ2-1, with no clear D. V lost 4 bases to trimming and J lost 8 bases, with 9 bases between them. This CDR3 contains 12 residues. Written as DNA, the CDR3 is TGTGCCAGCAGTTATACCGGCGATGAGCAGTTCTTC. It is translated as CASSYTGDEQFF.

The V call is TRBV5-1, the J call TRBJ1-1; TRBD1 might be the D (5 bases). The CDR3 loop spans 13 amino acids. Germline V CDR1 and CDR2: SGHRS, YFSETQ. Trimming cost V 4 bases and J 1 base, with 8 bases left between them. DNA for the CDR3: TGCGCCAGCAGCATGACAGCGAACACTGAAGCTTTCTTT. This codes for CASSMTANTEAFF.

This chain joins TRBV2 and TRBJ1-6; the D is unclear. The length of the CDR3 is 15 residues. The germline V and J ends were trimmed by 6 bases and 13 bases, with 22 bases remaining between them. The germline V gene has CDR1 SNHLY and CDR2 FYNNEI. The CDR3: CASSQQRPGPGPLHF. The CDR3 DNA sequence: TGTGCCAGCAGCCAACAGCGGCCAGGCCCGGGTCCCCTCCACTTT.

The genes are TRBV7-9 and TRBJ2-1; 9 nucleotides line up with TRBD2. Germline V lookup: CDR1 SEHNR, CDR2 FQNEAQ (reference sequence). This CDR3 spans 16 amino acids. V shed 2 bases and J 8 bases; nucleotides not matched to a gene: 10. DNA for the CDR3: TGTGCCAGCAGCTTATCGCCACTAGCGGGCGGCGATGAGCAGTTCTTC. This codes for CASSLSPLAGGDEQFF.

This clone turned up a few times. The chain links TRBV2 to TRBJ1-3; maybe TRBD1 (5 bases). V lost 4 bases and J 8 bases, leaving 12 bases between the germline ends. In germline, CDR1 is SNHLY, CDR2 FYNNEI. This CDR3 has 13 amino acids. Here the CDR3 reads CASSVDRSDTIYF. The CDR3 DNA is TGTGCCAGCAGTGTTGACAGATCGGACACCATATATTTT.

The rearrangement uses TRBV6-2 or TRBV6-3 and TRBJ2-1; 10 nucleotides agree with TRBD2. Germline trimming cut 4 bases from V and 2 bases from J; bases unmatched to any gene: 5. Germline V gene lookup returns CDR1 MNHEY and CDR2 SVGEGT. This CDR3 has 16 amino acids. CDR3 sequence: CASSSPLAGTYNEQFF. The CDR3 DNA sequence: TGTGCCAGCAGTTCCCCACTAGCGGGGACCTACAATGAGCAGTTCTTC.

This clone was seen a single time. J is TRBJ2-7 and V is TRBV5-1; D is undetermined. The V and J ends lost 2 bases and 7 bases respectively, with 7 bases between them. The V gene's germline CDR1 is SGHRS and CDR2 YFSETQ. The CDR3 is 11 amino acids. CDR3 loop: CASSLLEEQYF. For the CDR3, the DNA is TGCGCCAGCAGCTTACTGGAAGAGCAGTACTTC.

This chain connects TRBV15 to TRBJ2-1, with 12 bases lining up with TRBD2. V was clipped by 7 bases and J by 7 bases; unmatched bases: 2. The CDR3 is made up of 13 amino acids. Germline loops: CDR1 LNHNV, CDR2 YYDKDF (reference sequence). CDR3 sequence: CATILAGGNEQFF. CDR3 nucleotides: TGTGCCACCATACTAGCGGGGGGAAATGAGCAGTTCTTC. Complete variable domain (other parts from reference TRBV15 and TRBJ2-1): DAMVIQNPRYQVTQFGKPVTLSCSQTLNHNVMYWYQQKSSQAPKLLFHYYDKDFNNEADTPDNFQSRRPNTSFCFLDIRSPGLGDTAMYLCATILAGGNEQFFGPGTRLTVL.

The CDR3 protein is CASKGYGYTF. As DNA, the CDR3 is TGTGCCAGTAAGGGCTATGGCTACACCTTC. This chain uses TRBV19 with TRBJ1-2, with D uncertain. CDR1 LNHDA and CDR2 SQIVND come from the germline V gene (reference sequence). The CDR3 contains 10 residues. The V gene lost 7 bases and the J gene lost 4 bases, with 4 bases spanning the gap.

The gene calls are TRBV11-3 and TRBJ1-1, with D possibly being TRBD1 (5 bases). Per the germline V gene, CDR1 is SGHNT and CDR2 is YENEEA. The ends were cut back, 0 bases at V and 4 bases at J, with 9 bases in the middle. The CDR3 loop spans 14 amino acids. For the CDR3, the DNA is TGTGCCAGCAGCTTAGACGGGGGGGGCACTGAAGCTTTCTTT. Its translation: CASSLDGGGTEAFF.

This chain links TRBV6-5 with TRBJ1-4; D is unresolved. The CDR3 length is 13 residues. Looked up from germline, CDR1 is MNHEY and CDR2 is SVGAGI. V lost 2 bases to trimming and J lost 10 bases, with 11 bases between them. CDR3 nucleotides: TGTGCCAGCAGTTACGGGCGTACGGGAAAACTGTTTTTT. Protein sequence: CASSYGRTGKLFF.

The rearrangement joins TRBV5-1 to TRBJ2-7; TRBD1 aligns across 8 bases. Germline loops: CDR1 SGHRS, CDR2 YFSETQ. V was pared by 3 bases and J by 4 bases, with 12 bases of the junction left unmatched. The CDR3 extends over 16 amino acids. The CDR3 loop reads CASSSRETGGSYEQYF. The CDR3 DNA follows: TGCGCCAGCAGCTCCCGAGAAACAGGGGGATCTTACGAGCAGTACTTC. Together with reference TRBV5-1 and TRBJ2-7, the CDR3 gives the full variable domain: KAGVTQTPRYLIKTRGQQVTLSCSPISGHRSVSWYQQTPGQGLQFLFEYFSETQRNKGNFPGRFSGRQFSNSRSEMNVSTLELGDSALYLCASSSRETGGSYEQYFGPGTRLTVT.